These 11 T cell receptor beta chains were all obtained from the same sample, sequenced in a study of blood T cell repertoires in COVID-19. Measured with immunoSEQ multiplex PCR; TCRdb has only the in-frame clones, and not every one. The top ten clones hold around 1.1% of a sample with around 380,000 clones, over 65% of them seen once. The sequencing sample was made of peripheral blood. These receptor sequences come from a human donor with acute or convalescent COVID-19. The donor label of this sample is uncertain.

J is TRBJ1-2 and V is TRBV3-1 (or the pseudogene TRBV3-2); 9 positions match TRBD1. With 4 bases clipped from V and 7 bases from J, the junction kept 13 bases outside the gene matches. The germline gives CDR1 LGHDT, CDR2 YNNKEL (reference sequence). CDR3 size: 16 residues. Written as DNA, the CDR3 is TGTGCCAGCAGCCCCTGGGACAGGGTCGAAAGGGGTGGCTACACCTTC. Translated, it gives CASSPWDRVERGGYTF.

This chain joins TRBV19 and TRBJ2-1; unclear D gene. V lost 6 bases and J lost 4, with 19 bases in between. Germline V gives CDR1 LNHDA, CDR2 SQIVND (reference sequence). This CDR3 is built from 16 residues. The CDR3 DNA is TGTGCCAGTAGCGGGTTTCGTTTAGATAGGTACAATGAGCAGTTCTTC. Residues: CASSGFRLDRYNEQFF.

In this sample, this clone turned up once. V usage is TRBV5-1 and J usage is TRBJ2-7; no definite D call. The CDR3 loop spans 13 amino acids. The germline CDR1 and CDR2 sequences are SGHRS and YFSETQ. V dropped 2 bases and J dropped 2 bases, with 8 bases sitting between them. CDR3 nucleotide sequence: TGCGCCAGCAGCTTTAACCCTACCTACGAGCAGTACTTC. Protein product: CASSFNPTYEQYF.

The genes are TRBV2 and TRBJ1-1; 7 nucleotides match TRBD1. The trim removed 8 bases at V and 4 bases at J, leaving 7 bases unmatched. The CDR3 loop spans 13 amino acids. Germline CDR1 reads SNHLY; CDR2 reads FYNNEI. The CDR3 region is CASDREGGTEAFF. The DNA of the CDR3 is TGTGCCAGCGACAGGGAAGGAGGCACTGAAGCTTTCTTT. Using reference TRBV2 and TRBJ1-1 for the parts outside the CDR3, the full variable domain is EPEVTQTPSHQVTQMGQEVILRCVPISNHLYFYWYRQILGQKVEFLVSFYNNEISEKSEIFDDQFSVERPDGSNFTLKIRSTKLEDSAMYFCASDREGGTEAFFGQGTRLTVV.

The J gene is TRBJ2-7, the V gene TRBV5-5; 8 bases are shared with TRBD2. V dropped 7 bases and J dropped 0; count of bases not matched to a gene: 9. Germline lookup yields CDR1 SGHKS and CDR2 YYEKEE (reference sequence). This CDR3 has 15 residues. CDR3 coding DNA: TGTGCCAGCGAACCTTTAGCGGGACTCTCCTACGAGCAGTACTTC. It yields the protein CASEPLAGLSYEQYF.

The gene calls are TRBV7-6 and TRBJ1-1, with TRBD1 as a possible D gene (6 bases). Trimming removed 0 bases at V and 7 bases at J, with 9 bases between. This CDR3 has 13 residues. Germline assignment: CDR1 SGHVS and CDR2 FNYEAQ. CDR3 protein: CASSLATDSEAFF. The CDR3 bases are TGTGCCAGCAGCTTAGCCACGGACAGTGAAGCTTTCTTT.

This clone was recorded only once. This chain joins TRBV6-1 and TRBJ2-7; D may be TRBD1 (6 bases). Germline-derived CDR1 and CDR2 are MNHNS and SASEGT. CDR3 length: 16 residues. V lost 1 base and J lost 0, with 13 bases in between. The chain's CDR3 is CASSEGGLISSYEQYF. The CDR3 region has the DNA TGTGCCAGCAGTGAAGGGGGGCTAATTAGCTCCTACGAGCAGTACTTC.

V and J are TRBV18 and TRBJ1-5, with a possible D match to TRBD1 (5 bases). Trimming pared 3 bases from V and 2 bases from J, leaving 14 bases between. This CDR3 has 16 residues. Germline V CDR1 and CDR2: KGHSH, LQKENI. DNA of the CDR3: TGTGCCAGCTCACCTACACCCCAGGGCCGCAATCAGCCCCAGCATTTT. Its translation: CASSPTPQGRNQPQHF.

The V call is TRBV2, the J call TRBJ1-1; 7 bases are shared with TRBD1. J lost 0 bases, V lost 6 bases, and 7 bases had no gene match. Germline V gene data show CDR1 as SNHLY and CDR2 as FYNNEI. This CDR3 comprises 15 residues. CDR3 amino acids: CASRGRQGMNTEAFF. CDR3 nucleotides: TGTGCCAGCAGAGGAAGACAGGGCATGAACACTGAAGCTTTCTTT.

This chain links TRBV7-9 with TRBJ2-2; 8 positions match TRBD1. The CDR3 totals 18 residues. Germline loops: CDR1 SEHNR, CDR2 FQNEAQ (reference sequence). After removal of 0 bases from V and 6 bases from J, the junction contained 12 bases not matched to a gene. CDR3 amino acids: CASSLAGLQGAGAGELFF. The CDR3 DNA sequence: TGTGCCAGCAGCTTAGCGGGACTTCAGGGGGCTGGCGCCGGGGAGCTGTTTTTT.

This clone was seen a single time. The chain recombines TRBV11-3 with TRBJ2-1; tentative D call: TRBD2 (5 bases). This CDR3 spans 14 amino acids. The V gene lost 0 bases and the J gene lost 10 bases, with 13 bases spanning the gap. CDR1 is SGHNT, CDR2 YENEEA, per germline. The CDR3 DNA sequence: TGTGCCAGCAGCTTAGATCTGACCAGCGGAGAGCAGTTCTTC. It is translated as CASSLDLTSGEQFF.